This T cell receptor (beta chain) was profiled in a study of cytomegalovirus exposure and HLA in healthy donors. As regards this clone: Its antigen is not known.

The study, taken as a whole, reports: Later, an analysis found that common viral pathogens appeared to be linked with several of the most significant clusters.

Trimming removed 4 bases from V and 0 bases from J, with 18 bases in between. Germline-derived CDR1 and CDR2 are SGDLS and YYNGEE. The CDR3 runs 17 residues. PCR primers comprised 60 Vbeta and 13 Jbeta primers. Sequencing used immunoSEQ multiplex PCR; TCRdb keeps in-frame clones, though not all of them. The sample lists around 65,000 clones, around 79% occurring once. Sequencing was carried out using PBMCs. The rearrangement links TRBV9 to TRBJ2-3, with D perhaps TRBD2 (6 bases). The TCR was taken from a young woman in good health and CMV-seropositive. For the CDR3, the DNA is TGTGCCAGCAGCACCTCGCTGGGGACTCTTAGCACAGATACGCAGTATTTT. It is translated as CASSTSLGTLSTDTQYF.